A single sample is the source of the 14 T cell receptor beta chains below, sequenced in a study of identical twins. From the 5' RACE reads, TCRdb called clonotypes with MiXCR, one entry per CDR3 protein. The repertoire has around 1.7 million distinct CDR3 sequences, roughly a third of them found once; the top ten carry 0.27%. Sequencing was carried out using cord blood. Receptor source: a newborn girl in good health.

The sample holds many counts of this clonotype. CDR3 bases: TGCAGCGTTGACCCTACTTACAGGGAGAACTACGAGCAGTACTTC. Translating gives CSVDPTYRENYEQYF. The J gene is TRBJ2-7, the V gene TRBV29-1, with D tentatively TRBD1 (6 bases). V gave up 3 bases and J gave up 3 bases, with 18 bases separating them. The CDR3 loop spans 15 amino acids. CDR1 is SQVTM and CDR2 is ANQGSEA in the germline V gene.

This chain uses TRBV29-1 with TRBJ2-5, with 9 bases fitting TRBD1. The closer fit of TRBJ2-7 to the DNA end suggests the J call may be wrong. Germline lookup yields CDR1 SQVTM and CDR2 ANQGSEA. The CDR3 extends over 13 amino acids. CDR3 amino acids: CSVRTGAIYEQYF. The CDR3 coding sequence is TGCAGCGTCCGGACAGGGGCAATTTACGAGCAGTACTTC.

The CDR3 reads CATSDLGQGRSTDTQYF. DNA for the CDR3: TGTGCCACCAGTGATCTGGGACAGGGACGGAGCACAGATACGCAGTATTTT. J is TRBJ2-3 and V is TRBV24-1, with TRBD1 matching 9 bases. The germline V gene encodes CDR1 KGHDR and CDR2 SFDVKD. V trimming: 3 bases; J trimming: 0 bases; junction bases outside the gene matches: 6. This CDR3 has 17 residues.

The chain carries TRBV20-1 and TRBJ2-1, with unresolved D. Judging by the DNA end, TRBJ2-7 fits better; the J call may be wrong. The CDR3 is made up of 14 amino acids. The V gene's germline CDR1 is DFQATT and CDR2 SNEGSKA (reference sequence). The DNA of the CDR3 is TGCAGTGCTAGTAGTCCACGGTCCTACAATGAGCAGTACTTC. This sequence encodes CSASSPRSYNEQYF.

There are a few counts of this clonotype. This chain joins TRBV7-9 and TRBJ2-7, with 7 positions matching TRBD1. Germline-derived CDR1 and CDR2 are SEHNR and FQNEAQ (reference sequence). Unmatched junction bases numbered 11, after V lost 1 base and J lost 5 bases. There are 16 residues in the CDR3. CDR3 nucleotide sequence: TGTGCCAGCAGCTTAGGGCCGTCGACAGGGATCCACGAGCAGTACTTC. Protein sequence: CASSLGPSTGIHEQYF.

The genes are TRBV28 and TRBJ2-1; TRBD2 matches at 7 bases. Germline V gene sequence: CDR1 MDHEN, CDR2 SYDVKM. The CDR3 length is 13 residues. V gave up 7 bases and J gave up 5 bases; unmatched junction bases: 5. As DNA, the CDR3 is TGTGCCAGCACCCTGGGGAGGGACAATGAGCAGTTCTTC. This translates into CASTLGRDNEQFF.

This clonotype showed up many times. CDR3 DNA sequence: TGTGCCAGCAGCTTAGGGGTTCACACAGACACAGATACGCAGTATTTT. The encoded protein is CASSLGVHTDTDTQYF. This chain links TRBV7-7 with TRBJ2-3; D is uncertain. This CDR3 is 16 amino acids long. Trimming took 1 base from V and 2 from J, leaving 13 bases between them. From germline, CDR1 is SSHAT and CDR2 FNYEAQ (reference sequence).

In its sample, this clonotype was seen once. A single base separates this from a much larger clone, so it may be a read error. V and J are TRBV11-2 and TRBJ2-1; 8 bases match TRBD2. V lost 1 base and J lost 4; bases outside the gene matches: 3. This CDR3 is 15 amino acids long. Germline V lookup: CDR1 SGHAT, CDR2 FQNNGV. The CDR3 DNA reads TGTGCCAGCAGCTTAGTCGGGACTAGATACAATGAGCAGTTCTTC. Protein: CASSLVGTRYNEQFF.

The V call is TRBV6-1, the J call TRBJ2-3, with 7 bases aligning to TRBD1. The germline gives CDR1 MNHNS, CDR2 SASEGT. The V gene end was trimmed by 4 bases and the J gene end by 2 bases; junction bases not matched to a gene: 6. The CDR3 length is 15 residues. CDR3 coding DNA: TGTGCCAGCAGTGGACAGGGTGGGGACACAGATACGCAGTATTTT. Its protein is CASSGQGGDTDTQYF.

The chain links TRBV7-2 to TRBJ1-1; D ambiguous. The ends were cut back, 5 bases at V and 1 base at J, with 11 bases in the middle. The V gene's germline CDR1 is SGHTA and CDR2 FQGNSA. CDR3 size: 14 residues. This chain's CDR3 is CASSPYTRNTEAFF. The CDR3 region has the DNA TGTGCCAGCAGCCCTTACACCAGGAACACTGAAGCTTTCTTT. The full variable domain, its missing parts supplied by reference TRBV7-2 and TRBJ1-1, is GAGVSQSPSNKVTEKGKDVELRCDPISGHTALYWYRQSLGQGLEFLIYFQGNSAPDKSGLPSDRFSAERTGGSVSTLTIQRTQQEDSAVYLCASSPYTRNTEAFFGQGTRLTVV.

This chain uses TRBV12-3 or TRBV12-4 with TRBJ1-2; D is unresolved. This CDR3 has 15 amino acids. Trimming removed 1 base at V and 5 bases at J, with 14 bases between. CDR3 loop: CASSLVGQPPYGYTF. CDR3 nucleotides: TGTGCCAGCAGTTTAGTCGGGCAGCCTCCTTATGGCTACACCTTC.

The chain couples TRBV4-3 to TRBJ2-3; 13 nucleotides match TRBD2. Germline CDR1 and CDR2: LGHNA and YSLEER. Trimming cost V 1 base and J 5 bases; bases outside gene matches: 3. The CDR3 spans 16 residues. The CDR3 spells CASSQGGLAGEDTQYF. In nucleotides, the CDR3 is TGCGCCAGCAGCCAAGGCGGACTAGCGGGAGAAGATACGCAGTATTTT.

The rearrangement uses TRBV3-1 and TRBJ2-1; 10 nucleotides align to TRBD2. From germline, CDR1 is LGHDT and CDR2 YNNKEL (reference sequence). This CDR3 contains 14 residues. V gave up 6 bases and J gave up 4 bases; unmatched junction bases: 3. The CDR3 protein is CASRRSGGYNEQFF. The CDR3 DNA reads TGTGCCAGCAGGCGTAGCGGGGGGTACAATGAGCAGTTCTTC.

This clonotype has more than one count but fewer than ten. The chain carries TRBV6-1 and TRBJ2-7; D might be TRBD2 (6 bases). Germline-derived CDR1 and CDR2 are MNHNS and SASEGT. Trimming removed 7 bases from V and 4 bases from J, with 20 bases in between. The CDR3 consists of 15 residues. The CDR3 reads CASTQLSSDPYEQYF. The CDR3 bases are TGTGCCAGCACCCAACTATCTAGCGACCCTTACGAGCAGTACTTC.